This TCR beta chain was recorded in a study of shared clonotypes between healthy human individuals. The overall study: Researchers drew samples from a couple of women and a few men aged 18 to 49.

The CDR3 contains 13 residues. Germline loops: CDR1 SGHRS, CDR2 YFSETQ. The V end was cut by 3 bases, the J end by 1 base, with 8 bases between. Details on this clone: The antigen is undetermined.

Some 30,000 T cell genomes (around 200 ng DNA) went into each sorted-subset replicate. Sequenced by immunoSEQ multiplex PCR; TCRdb stores in-frame clones only, minus some. The repertoire holds around 1.5 million clones, 98% seen once, with about 0.45% in the top ten. Whole-study results and caveats: Rarefaction exposed incomplete sorted-subset sequencing despite large depth. Clonotypes not shared had lower generation probabilities than those common to all four donors.

Sequencing was performed on naive CD4+ T cells sorted from blood. As for subset: CD45RA+ positively selected. The source of this sequence is a man aged 30 to 39 in good health. The chain carries TRBV5-1 and TRBJ2-7; unclear D gene. The CDR3 protein is CASSSSSSYEQYF. CDR3 sequence (DNA): TGCGCCAGCAGCTCCTCCAGTTCCTACGAGCAGTACTTC.